This entry lists 14 T cell receptor beta chains sequenced from one sample in a study of blood T cell repertoires in COVID-19. The protocol was immunoSEQ multiplex PCR, while the TCRdb copy is restricted to in-frame clones and leaves out a portion. Among around 120,000 clones listed, 83% were seen once. The specimen was peripheral blood. These receptors were obtained from an elderly man with active or convalescent COVID-19.

This chain connects TRBV2 to TRBJ2-2, with D hard to call. The CDR3 loop spans 12 amino acids. Germline assignment: CDR1 SNHLY and CDR2 FYNNEI. V shed 6 bases and J shed 7 bases, with 9 bases lying between them. The CDR3 loop reads CASSREVGELFF. The CDR3 DNA follows: TGTGCCAGCAGCCGCGAGGTCGGGGAGCTGTTTTTT.

The chain recombines TRBV27 with TRBJ2-3, with D possibly being TRBD2 (6 bases). The germline V gene has CDR1 MNHEY and CDR2 SMNVEV (reference sequence). The V end was cut by 4 bases, the J end by 1 base, with 12 bases between. There are 15 residues in the CDR3. CDR3: CASSSLSGRTDTQYF. CDR3 nucleotides: TGTGCCAGCAGTTCCCTTAGCGGCCGCACAGATACGCAGTATTTT.

The chain carries TRBV12-5 and TRBJ2-6, with D possibly TRBD1 on 6 matching bases. V shed 5 bases and J shed 1 base, with 9 bases lying between them. Per the germline V gene, CDR1 is LGHNT and CDR2 is FRNRAP. The CDR3 loop spans 15 amino acids. The CDR3 nucleotides are TGTGCTAGTGGTCGAGGGGGTTCTGGGGCCAACGTCCTGACTTTC. Protein product: CASGRGGSGANVLTF. The complete variable domain, with remaining parts taken from reference TRBV12-5 and TRBJ2-6, reads DARVTQTPRHKVTEMGQEVTMRCQPILGHNTVFWYRQTMMQGLELLAYFRNRAPLDDSGMPKDRFSAEMPDATLATLKIQPSEPRDSAVYFCASGRGGSGANVLTFGAGSRLTVL.

V usage is TRBV10-3 and J usage is TRBJ2-2; 9 bases are a match to TRBD2. V trimming: 6 bases; J trimming: 1 base; junction bases outside the gene matches: 9. The CDR3 sequence is 17 residues long. Germline CDR1 is ENHRY and CDR2 is SYGVKD. This CDR3 is CAISGGGASMNTGELFF. The CDR3 DNA is TGTGCCATCAGCGGCGGGGGGGCCTCCATGAACACCGGGGAGCTGTTTTTT.

The chain is built from TRBV2 and TRBJ2-1; 11 bases fit TRBD2. Germline CDR1 reads SNHLY; CDR2 reads FYNNEI. The CDR3 covers 15 residues. V lost 3 bases to trimming and J lost 9 bases; unmatched junction nucleotides: 7. CDR3 DNA: TGTGCCAGCAGTGAGTTAGCGGGGGGGCCCAGTGAGCAGTTCTTC. It translates to CASSELAGGPSEQFF.

The V and J genes are TRBV19 and TRBJ1-4; D unresolved. V lost 4 bases and J lost 0, with 9 bases in between. Germline V gives CDR1 LNHDA, CDR2 SQIVND (reference sequence). The CDR3 totals 15 residues. For the CDR3, the DNA is TGTGCCAGTAGTACCCAGATTGCAACTAATGAAAAACTGTTTTTT. It encodes CASSTQIATNEKLFF.

The gene calls are TRBV6-5 and TRBJ1-4; 7 nucleotides match TRBD1. This CDR3 is built from 14 residues. J was trimmed by 0 bases and V by 6 bases; bases with no gene match: 1. The V gene's germline CDR1 is MNHEY and CDR2 SVGAGI. CDR3 sequence: CASSGQATNEKLFF. In DNA form, the CDR3 reads TGTGCCAGCAGCGGACAGGCAACTAATGAAAAACTGTTTTTT.

This clone has only one observation. The CDR3 is CASSTGLINEKLFF. CDR3 sequence (DNA): TGTGCCAGCAGCACGGGACTCATTAATGAAAAACTGTTTTTT. This chain joins TRBV5-5 and TRBJ1-4; D may be TRBD1 (5 bases). Per germline, CDR1 SGHKS and CDR2 YYEKEE (reference sequence). The CDR3 contains 14 residues. Trimming pared 4 bases from V and 4 bases from J, leaving 11 bases between.

The rearrangement uses TRBV7-2 and TRBJ1-3, with D unclear. This CDR3 is 14 amino acids long. Trimming removed 2 bases from V and 0 bases from J, with 5 bases in between. CDR1 is SGHTA, CDR2 FQGNSA, per germline. The CDR3, as DNA: TGTGCCAGCAGCTTACCCAGCTCTGGAAACACCATATATTTT. Its protein is CASSLPSSGNTIYF.

The gene calls are TRBV30 and TRBJ1-6; 8 bases fit TRBD1. The CDR3 length is 14 residues. V shed 3 bases, J shed 10 bases, and the junction held 8 bases outside the gene matches. CDR1 and CDR2 from the germline V gene are GTSNPN and SVGIG (reference sequence). The CDR3 coding sequence is TGTGCCTGGAGCGAACAGGGGGGTCGATCACCCCTCCACTTT. Encoded protein: CAWSEQGGRSPLHF.

CDR3: CASSQDAGRGAGYEQYF. In DNA, the CDR3 is TGCGCCAGCAGCCAAGACGCGGGGAGGGGGGCCGGTTACGAGCAGTACTTC. This chain joins TRBV4-3 and TRBJ2-7; TRBD2 might be the D (7 bases). Germline V gene data show CDR1 as LGHNA and CDR2 as YSLEER. The CDR3 loop spans 17 amino acids. V lost 0 bases, J lost 4 bases, and 19 bases lay in between.

The chain uses TRBV9 and TRBJ2-1, with TRBD1 identical over 7 bases. V shed 0 bases, J shed 2 bases, and the junction held 2 bases outside the gene matches. This CDR3 is 15 amino acids long. Germline assignment: CDR1 SGDLS and CDR2 YYNGEE. CDR3 in amino acids: CASSVVQGTYNEQFF. The DNA for the CDR3 is TGTGCCAGCAGCGTAGTACAGGGGACCTACAATGAGCAGTTCTTC.

Written as DNA, the CDR3 is TGTGCCAGCAGCGCCTCGAACACTGAAGCTTTCTTT. Protein sequence: CASSASNTEAFF. This chain joins TRBV9 and TRBJ1-1, with no clear D. This CDR3 has 12 amino acids. The V gene's germline CDR1 is SGDLS and CDR2 YYNGEE. V lost 3 bases and J lost 1, with 4 bases in between.

This rearrangement joins TRBV2 to TRBJ1-2; the D gene is possibly TRBD1 (6 bases). Germline values: CDR1 SNHLY, CDR2 FYNNEI. The ends were cut back, 4 bases at V and 8 bases at J, with 17 bases in the middle. The CDR3 is 14 amino acids. The CDR3 sequence: CASSAGALGGGYTF. In DNA form, the CDR3 reads TGTGCCAGCAGTGCAGGGGCATTGGGTGGAGGCTACACCTTC.